The next 16 T cell receptor beta chains were all read from a single sample in a study of shared clonotypes between healthy human individuals. Libraries were prepared by immunoSEQ multiplex PCR; TCRdb keeps only in-frame clonotypes and omits some of them. The sample lists about 660,000 clones; 74% were seen once. Sequencing was performed on memory CD4+ T cells sorted from blood. Described subset: CD45RA-negative fraction. These receptors all stem from a woman in her twenties or thirties in good health.

Points on this clone: This may stem from a read error, because a much larger clone lies one nucleotide away. The sample contains more than one DNA sequence encoding this CDR3. This chain connects TRBV7-2 to TRBJ1-5; TRBD1 matches at 7 bases. This CDR3 comprises 14 residues. V trimming: 2 bases; J trimming: 2 bases; junction bases outside the gene matches: 0. Germline V CDR1 and CDR2: SGHTA, FQGNSA. The CDR3 region is CASSLQGGNQPQHF. The CDR3 nucleotides are TGTGCCAGCAGCTTACAGGGGGGCAATCAGCCCCAGCATTTT.

The chain is built from TRBV5-1 and TRBJ1-3; D is uncertain. V was pared by 0 bases and J by 7 bases, with 14 bases between. The germline CDR1 and CDR2 sequences are SGHRS and YFSETQ. The CDR3 sequence is 15 residues long. Written as DNA, the CDR3 is TGCGCCAGCAGCTTGGGAGGGAGTAGCACGAACACCATATATTTT. It encodes CASSLGGSSTNTIYF.

The rearrangement joins TRBV9 to TRBJ2-1; TRBD1 agrees at 10 bases. Germline CDR1 and CDR2: SGDLS and YYNGEE. The J segment lost 8 bases and the V segment lost 3 bases, leaving 14 bases of the junction unmatched. This CDR3 has 17 amino acids. The CDR3 region has the DNA TGTGCCAGCAGCGCCCAGGGGGGACAGGGGCCCTATGATGAGCAGTTCTTC. Residues: CASSAQGGQGPYDEQFF.

This clone turned up a few times. The chain has TRBV19 and TRBJ1-1; TRBD1 agrees at 10 bases. Looked up from germline, CDR1 is LNHDA and CDR2 is SQIVND (reference sequence). The CDR3 loop spans 12 amino acids. Trimming at V came to 6 bases and at J to 6 bases, leaving 1 base not matched to a gene. CDR3: CASRGQGPEAFF. CDR3 nucleotides: TGTGCCAGTAGGGGACAGGGGCCTGAAGCTTTCTTT. The full variable domain, its missing parts supplied by reference TRBV19 and TRBJ1-1, is DGGITQSPKYLFRKEGQNVTLSCEQNLNHDAMYWYRQDPGQGLRLIYYSQIVNDFQKGDIAEGYSVSREKKESFPLTVTSAQKNPTAFYLCASRGQGPEAFFGQGTRLTVV.

In regard to this clone: A far bigger clonotype differs at one base, so this is likely a read error. The chain couples TRBV6-4 to TRBJ2-2; 9 bases align to TRBD1. The CDR3 spans 14 residues. Looked up from germline, CDR1 is MRHNA and CDR2 is SNTAGT. V was pared by 4 bases and J by 6 bases, with 3 bases of the junction left unmatched. DNA for the CDR3: TGTGCCAGCAGTGGGACAGGGGACCCCGGGGAGCTGTTTTTT. As protein: CASSGTGDPGELFF.

This clone was counted at least ten times. This chain joins TRBV6-6 and TRBJ1-1; no reliable D call. This CDR3 has 11 amino acids. V dropped 6 bases and J dropped 7 bases, with 9 bases sitting between them. The germline CDR1 and CDR2 sequences are MNHNY and SVGAGI (reference sequence). The CDR3 spells CASSQDGEAFF. In nucleotides, the CDR3 is TGTGCCAGCAGCCAGGACGGTGAAGCTTTCTTT.

CDR3 sequence: CASSLSSGRTEQYF. The CDR3 DNA reads as TGTGCCAGCAGCTTATCTAGCGGGAGGACCGAGCAGTACTTC. The chain uses TRBV7-2 and TRBJ2-7, with TRBD2 matching 11 bases. The V segment lost 2 bases and the J segment 6 bases; nucleotides outside the gene matches: 3. This CDR3 is built from 14 residues. Germline assignment: CDR1 SGHTA and CDR2 FQGNSA. Combining the CDR3 with reference TRBV7-2 and TRBJ2-7 gives the whole variable domain GAGVSQSPSNKVTEKGKDVELRCDPISGHTALYWYRQSLGQGLEFLIYFQGNSAPDKSGLPSDRFSAERTGGSVSTLTIQRTQQEDSAVYLCASSLSSGRTEQYFGPGTRLTVT.

This chain connects TRBV19 to TRBJ2-1; the D gene is possibly TRBD2 (6 bases). Germline V gene data show CDR1 as LNHDA and CDR2 as SQIVND (reference sequence). The CDR3 length is 17 residues. V lost 5 bases to trimming and J lost 0 bases, with 17 bases between them. The CDR3 DNA reads as TGTGCCAGTAGTCTCCGGGACTCACTTAGCTCCTACAATGAGCAGTTCTTC. This gives the protein CASSLRDSLSSYNEQFF.

V usage is TRBV2 and J usage is TRBJ1-2; TRBD1 aligns across 7 bases. The germline V gene encodes CDR1 SNHLY and CDR2 FYNNEI. V trimming: 3 bases; J trimming: 4 bases; junction bases outside the gene matches: 8. This CDR3 has 15 amino acids. The CDR3 is CASSDTGRDSYGYTF. CDR3 coding DNA: TGTGCCAGCAGTGATACTGGCCGGGACAGCTATGGCTACACCTTC. The full variable domain, its missing parts supplied by reference TRBV2 and TRBJ1-2, is EPEVTQTPSHQVTQMGQEVILRCVPISNHLYFYWYRQILGQKVEFLVSFYNNEISEKSEIFDDQFSVERPDGSNFTLKIRSTKLEDSAMYFCASSDTGRDSYGYTFGSGTRLTVV.

This clone was seen only a few times. The V gene is TRBV7-3, the J gene TRBJ1-5; D unresolved. CDR1 is SGHTA and CDR2 is FQGTGA in the germline V gene. This CDR3 has 15 amino acids. V lost 3 bases and J lost 1, with 10 bases in between. CDR3 sequence: CASSFYRGSNQPQHF. Here the CDR3 DNA reads TGTGCCAGCAGCTTTTATCGTGGCAGCAATCAGCCCCAGCATTTT.

CDR3 amino acids: CASTLGPSGEETQYF. The CDR3 DNA sequence: TGTGCCAGCACCTTGGGTCCCTCGGGGGAAGAGACCCAGTACTTC. This chain connects TRBV7-6 to TRBJ2-5, with TRBD2 as a possible D gene (6 bases). The germline V gene has CDR1 SGHVS and CDR2 FNYEAQ. This CDR3 is built from 15 residues. V dropped 7 bases and J dropped 3 bases, with 18 bases sitting between them.

V gene TRBV5-6 combines with J gene TRBJ2-6; 7 nucleotides match TRBD1. CDR3 size: 17 residues. Germline V gives CDR1 SGHDT, CDR2 YYEEEE. J gave up 2 bases and V 0 bases, and 5 bases lay outside the gene matches. CDR3 amino acids: CASSLAHRGAGANVLTF. For the CDR3, the DNA is TGTGCCAGCAGCTTGGCCCACAGGGGAGCTGGGGCCAACGTCCTGACTTTC. Drawing the rest from reference TRBV5-6 and TRBJ2-6, the complete variable domain is DAGVTQSPTHLIKTRGQQVTLRCSPKSGHDTVSWYQQALGQGPQFIFQYYEEEERQRGNFPDRFSGHQFPNYSSELNVNALLLGDSALYLCASSLAHRGAGANVLTFGAGSRLTVL.

The chain employs TRBV19 and TRBJ2-5; tentatively, D is TRBD1 (6 bases). Trimming took off 1 base at V and 2 bases at J, with 14 bases between the two ends. The CDR3 loop spans 16 amino acids. Germline loops: CDR1 LNHDA, CDR2 SQIVND (reference sequence). The DNA for the CDR3 is TGTGCCAGTAGTATAGCCACATCTCAGGGGCAAGAGACCCAGTACTTC. Translating gives CASSIATSQGQETQYF.

The chain joins TRBV28 to TRBJ2-5; TRBD1 matches at 7 bases. Germline CDR1 is MDHEN and CDR2 is SYDVKM. Unmatched junction bases numbered 11, after V lost 5 bases and J lost 5 bases. The CDR3 is made up of 15 amino acids. The CDR3 DNA reads TGTGCCAGCAGTCGTAACAGGGGCGATCGGGAGACCCAGTACTTC. It translates to CASSRNRGDRETQYF.

The chain combines TRBV11-2 with TRBJ2-2; 11 bases match TRBD2. J was trimmed by 4 bases and V by 2 bases; bases with no gene match: 9. There are 18 residues in the CDR3. Germline-derived CDR1 and CDR2 are SGHAT and FQNNGV. CDR3 nucleotides: TGTGCCAGCAGCTTAATGGTAGCGGGAGGGCCGCTCACCGGGGAGCTGTTTTTT. This sequence encodes CASSLMVAGGPLTGELFF. Looking up the rest from reference TRBV11-2 and TRBJ2-2 gives the full variable domain: EAGVAQSPRYKIIEKRQSVAFWCNPISGHATLYWYQQILGQGPKLLIQFQNNGVVDDSQLPKDRFSAERLKGVDSTLKIQPAKLEDSAVYLCASSLMVAGGPLTGELFFGEGSRLTVL.

The rearrangement uses TRBV15 and TRBJ2-5, with D maybe TRBD2 (5 bases). Germline V gene data show CDR1 as LNHNV and CDR2 as YYDKDF (reference sequence). V was shortened by 1 base and J by 0 bases, with 6 bases between the two germline ends. CDR3 length: 14 residues. The CDR3 bases are TGTGCCACCAGCAGAGGAGGGAACCAAGAGACCCAGTACTTC. It encodes CATSRGGNQETQYF.